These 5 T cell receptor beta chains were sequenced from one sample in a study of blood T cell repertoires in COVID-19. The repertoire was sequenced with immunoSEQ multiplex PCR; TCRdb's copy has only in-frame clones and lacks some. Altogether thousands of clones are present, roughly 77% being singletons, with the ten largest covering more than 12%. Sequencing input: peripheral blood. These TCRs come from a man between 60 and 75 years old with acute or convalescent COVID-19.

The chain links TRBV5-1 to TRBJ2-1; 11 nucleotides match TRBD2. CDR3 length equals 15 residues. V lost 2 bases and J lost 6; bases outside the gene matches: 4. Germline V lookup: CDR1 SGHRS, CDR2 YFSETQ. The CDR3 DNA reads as TGCGCCAGCAGCTTTCTAGCGGGGGGAGCCAATGAGCAGTTCTTC. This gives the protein CASSFLAGGANEQFF.

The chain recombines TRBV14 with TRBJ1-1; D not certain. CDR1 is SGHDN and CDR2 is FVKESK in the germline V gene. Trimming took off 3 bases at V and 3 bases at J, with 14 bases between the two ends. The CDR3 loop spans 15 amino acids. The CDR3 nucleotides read TGTGCCAGCAGCCAGTCCCCTCCATTAGACACTGAAGCTTTCTTT. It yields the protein CASSQSPPLDTEAFF.

The CDR3 DNA follows: TGTGCCAGCAGCTCAACAGGGCCCTACGAGCAGTACTTC. This codes for CASSSTGPYEQYF. V and J are TRBV11-2 and TRBJ2-7; a weak D match, TRBD1 (6 bases). V gave up 4 bases and J gave up 2 bases, with 9 bases separating them. The length of the CDR3 is 13 residues. CDR1 is SGHAT and CDR2 is FQNNGV in the germline V gene.

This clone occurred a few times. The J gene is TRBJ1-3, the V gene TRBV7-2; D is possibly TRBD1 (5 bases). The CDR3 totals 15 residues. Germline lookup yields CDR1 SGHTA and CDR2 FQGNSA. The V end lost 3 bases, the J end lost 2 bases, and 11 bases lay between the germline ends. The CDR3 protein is CASSLVRAAGNTIYF. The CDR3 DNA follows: TGTGCCAGCAGCTTGGTCAGGGCTGCTGGAAACACCATATATTTT.

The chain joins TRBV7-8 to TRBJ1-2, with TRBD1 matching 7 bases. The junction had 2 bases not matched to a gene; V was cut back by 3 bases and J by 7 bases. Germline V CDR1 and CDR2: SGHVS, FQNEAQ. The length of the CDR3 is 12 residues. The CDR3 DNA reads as TGTGCCAGCAGCTTGACAGGGTCTGGCTACACCTTC. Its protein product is CASSLTGSGYTF. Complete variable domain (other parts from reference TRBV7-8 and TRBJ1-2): GAGVSQSPRYKVAKRGQDVALRCDPISGHVSLFWYQQALGQGPEFLTYFQNEAQLDKSGLPSDRFFAERPEGSVSTLKIQRTQQEDSAVYLCASSLTGSGYTFGSGTRLTVV.